The 21 T cell receptor beta chains listed next were all sequenced from one sample in a study of control samples from healthy donors and cancer patients. TCRdb keeps only in-frame clones here, not all; method: immunoSEQ multiplex PCR. Of approximately 76,000 clones in the sample, around 80% are singletons; the top ten hold approximately 10%. Input material: PBMCs. The receptors come from a man in his fifties or sixties with head and neck cancer.

CDR3 loop: CASSLDSRVTDTQYF. DNA of the CDR3: TGCGCCAGCAGCTTGGACTCCCGGGTCACAGATACGCAGTATTTT. The chain uses TRBV5-1 and TRBJ2-3; D not certain. This CDR3 spans 15 amino acids. Germline CDR1 SGHRS, CDR2 YFSETQ. The V and J ends lost 0 bases and 2 bases respectively, with 10 bases between them.

The chain links TRBV6-5 to TRBJ2-1; D possibly corresponds to TRBD2 (5 bases). Germline loops: CDR1 MNHEY, CDR2 SVGAGI. CDR3 size: 11 residues. V lost 6 bases, J lost 11 bases, and 11 bases lay in between. CDR3 residues: CASRQRFKQFF. CDR3 coding DNA: TGTGCCAGCAGACAGCGGTTTAAGCAGTTCTTC.

Turning to this clone: A read error may account for a junction end that differs from germline. The chain employs TRBV4-1 and TRBJ1-2; perhaps TRBD1 as D (5 bases). Germline V gives CDR1 MGHRA, CDR2 YSYEKL. The CDR3 has 17 amino acids. The CDR3 reads CASSHPTRTRYGGGHTF. In DNA form, the CDR3 reads TGCGCCAGCAGCCACCCTACCAGGACGCGATATGGGGGTGGCCACACCTTC.

This clone has more than one count but fewer than ten. The chain uses TRBV5-1 and TRBJ2-3; the match to TRBD1 covers 11 bases. This CDR3 is 17 amino acids long. Trimming took 4 bases from V and 3 from J; bases not matched to a gene: 10. Germline V gene lookup returns CDR1 SGHRS and CDR2 YFSETQ. In nucleotides, the CDR3 is TGCGCCAGCAGCCCTAGGACAGGGGGCCATGGTACAGATACGCAGTATTTT. As protein: CASSPRTGGHGTDTQYF.

J is TRBJ2-7 and V is TRBV7-9; TRBD2 agrees at 7 bases. This CDR3 has 15 residues. V lost 9 bases to trimming and J lost 1 base; unmatched junction nucleotides: 12. Per germline, CDR1 SEHNR and CDR2 FQNEAQ (reference sequence). This CDR3 is CARRLAPVGSYEQYF. As DNA, the CDR3 is TGTGCCAGGAGACTAGCTCCGGTTGGGTCCTACGAGCAGTACTTC.

The chain combines TRBV18 with TRBJ2-3; 15 nucleotides agree with TRBD2. V dropped 2 bases and J dropped 3; count of bases not matched to a gene: 6. Germline V gene lookup returns CDR1 KGHSH and CDR2 LQKENI. The CDR3 sequence is 18 residues long. The CDR3 nucleotides are TGTGCCAGCTCACCATACCTGGGACTAGCGGGAGGTACAGATACGCAGTATTTT. It is translated as CASSPYLGLAGGTDTQYF.

The rearrangement links TRBV27 to TRBJ2-1; 8 bases map to TRBD2. This CDR3 contains 17 residues. The germline gives CDR1 MNHEY, CDR2 SMNVEV (reference sequence). V shed 3 bases, J shed 0 bases, and the junction held 7 bases outside the gene matches. The CDR3 DNA follows: TGTGCCAGCAGTTTTGGGGTACTAGCGGTCTCCTACAATGAGCAGTTCTTC. This sequence encodes CASSFGVLAVSYNEQFF.

The CDR3 loop is CASSSGAGAPSGEKLFF. The CDR3 nucleotides read TGCGCCAGCTCCTCTGGGGCAGGGGCCCCCTCGGGGGAAAAACTGTTTTTT. The chain links TRBV5-1 to TRBJ1-4; a possible D gene is TRBD1 (6 bases). This CDR3 spans 17 amino acids. Deletions cut 7 bases from V and 8 bases from J, with 27 bases between. The germline gives CDR1 SGHRS, CDR2 YFSETQ.

The V and J genes are TRBV30 and TRBJ2-1; 14 bases line up with TRBD2. The CDR3 totals 14 residues. J was trimmed by 7 bases and V by 4 bases; bases with no gene match: 3. Germline V lookup: CDR1 GTSNPN, CDR2 SVGIG (reference sequence). The CDR3, as DNA: TGTGCCTGGATCGGGACTAGCGGGAGAAATGAGCAGTTCTTC. It is translated as CAWIGTSGRNEQFF.

This chain uses TRBV18 with TRBJ2-5, with D hard to call. The V end was cut by 3 bases, the J end by 5 bases, with 13 bases between. This CDR3 has 14 residues. The germline gives CDR1 KGHSH, CDR2 LQKENI. CDR3 in DNA: TGTGCCAGCTCACCGACCGTCTCGGGTGAGACCCAGTACTTC. It encodes CASSPTVSGETQYF.

In its sample, this clone was seen a few times. The chain recombines TRBV10-3 with TRBJ2-3; 9 nucleotides line up with TRBD1. The CDR3 extends over 15 amino acids. CDR1 is ENHRY, CDR2 SYGVKD, per germline. With V trimmed by 6 bases and J by 2 bases, 6 bases remained unmatched. CDR3 loop: CAIRPGTGNTDTQYF. DNA for the CDR3: TGTGCCATCAGGCCCGGGACAGGGAACACAGATACGCAGTATTTT.

The chain employs TRBV29-1 and TRBJ2-1; TRBD1 matches 8 bases. Losses at the gene ends were 0 bases for V and 4 bases for J; bases not matched to a gene: 5. The CDR3 consists of 15 residues. Germline loops: CDR1 SQVTM, CDR2 ANQGSEA. CDR3: CSVEDSGQGYNEQFF. CDR3 nucleotide sequence: TGCAGCGTTGAAGACTCAGGACAGGGTTACAATGAGCAGTTCTTC.

The chain recombines TRBV7-2 with TRBJ2-3, with unresolved D. This CDR3 region has 13 residues. Germline values: CDR1 SGHTA, CDR2 FQGNSA. Trimming removed 5 bases at V and 2 bases at J, with 8 bases between. CDR3 bases: TGTGCCAGCAGCGGTGGGTCCACAGATACGCAGTATTTT. It yields the protein CASSGGSTDTQYF.

The gene calls are TRBV18 and TRBJ2-7; D is ambiguous. The CDR3 is made up of 16 amino acids. Trimming removed 0 bases from V and 1 base from J, with 13 bases in between. CDR1 is KGHSH and CDR2 is LQKENI in the germline V gene. The CDR3 sequence: CASSPPSAGPSYEQYF. The CDR3 nucleotides are TGTGCCAGCTCACCACCTTCGGCAGGCCCGTCCTACGAGCAGTACTTC.

This clone was seen only once. J is TRBJ2-1 and V is TRBV27; 12 nucleotides align to TRBD2. The CDR3 totals 18 residues. CDR1 and CDR2 (germline): MNHEY, SMNVEV (reference sequence). V was clipped by 6 bases and J by 7 bases; unmatched bases: 16. CDR3: CASSPLILLAGGPNEQFF. Here the CDR3 DNA reads TGTGCCAGCAGCCCCTTAATTCTCCTAGCGGGAGGGCCGAATGAGCAGTTCTTC.

This clone has only one observation. The chain carries TRBV2 and TRBJ2-5; TRBD1 aligns across 9 bases. J lost 2 bases, V lost 8 bases, and 6 bases had no gene match. Germline CDR1 and CDR2: SNHLY and FYNNEI. This CDR3 comprises 14 residues. CDR3 sequence: CASDRTGAQETQYF. The DNA of the CDR3 is TGTGCCAGCGACCGGACAGGGGCGCAAGAGACCCAGTACTTC.

The chain combines TRBV7-8 with TRBJ1-3; TRBD1 agrees at 7 bases. The CDR3 loop spans 16 amino acids. The ends lost 4 bases at V and 3 bases at J; junction bases unmatched: 9. Germline V gene data show CDR1 as SGHVS and CDR2 as FQNEAQ. CDR3 in DNA: TGTGCCAGCAGCTATTTACAGGGGAACGTTGGAAACACCATATATTTT. It yields the protein CASSYLQGNVGNTIYF.

The chain uses TRBV7-6 and TRBJ1-5; D is perhaps TRBD1 (5 bases). The CDR3 length is 15 residues. V was clipped by 1 base and J by 1 base, with 8 bases between them. Germline V gives CDR1 SGHVS, CDR2 FNYEAQ. CDR3 sequence reads: CASSLGAGSNQPQHF. The CDR3 nucleotides are TGTGCCAGCAGCTTAGGTGCAGGGAGCAATCAGCCCCAGCATTTT.

The chain couples TRBV6-5 to TRBJ2-2; D assignment may be TRBD1 or TRBD2 (5 bases each). The germline CDR1 and CDR2 sequences are MNHEY and SVGAGI. The CDR3 is 14 residues long. V was trimmed by 2 bases and J by 7 bases, leaving 11 bases between them. The CDR3 DNA reads TGTGCCAGCAGTTACGGTGGGGCGGGCGGGGAGCTGTTTTTT. This gives the protein CASSYGGAGGELFF.

There are a few counts of this clone. This chain links TRBV2 with TRBJ2-1, with D hard to call. The CDR3 has 13 amino acids. With 6 bases removed from V and 8 bases from J, the gap between germline ends came to 14 bases. CDR1 is SNHLY and CDR2 is FYNNEI in the germline V gene. The CDR3 nucleotides read TGTGCCAGCAGCGGCCAAATGGGGTATGAGCAGTTCTTC. As protein: CASSGQMGYEQFF.

This chain connects TRBV19 to TRBJ1-2, with 9 bases fitting TRBD1. CDR3 length equals 15 residues. The ends lost 4 bases at V and 4 bases at J; junction bases unmatched: 7. Germline lookup yields CDR1 LNHDA and CDR2 SQIVND (reference sequence). CDR3 nucleotides: TGTGCCAGTAGTACAGGGGACAGGGTCGGCTATGGCTACACCTTC. This translates into CASSTGDRVGYGYTF.